This TCR beta chain comes out of a study of vaccination and CD4 T cells after COVID-19. Noted time point: late sampling 161 to 241 days after vaccination in a few convalescent patients. The CDR3 has 15 amino acids. The V gene end was trimmed by 5 bases and the J gene end by 0 bases; junction bases not matched to a gene: 4. In TCRdb, the PCR reads were re-called with MiXCR into one record per CDR3 protein. In the table there are some 40,000 distinct CDR3 sequences, 36% of which are singletons. V usage is TRBV12-3 or TRBV12-4 and J usage is TRBJ2-3; 8 nucleotides line up with TRBD2. Sequencing was performed on CD4+ T cells from blood, taken about 7 months after SARS-CoV-2 vaccination. This receptor was identified in a human donor who had recovered from COVID-19. CDR3 DNA: TGTGCCAGCAGTCATAGCGGGACTAGCACAGATACGCAGTATTTT. This encodes CASSHSGTSTDTQYF.